This T cell receptor (beta chain) was documented in a study of T cell repertoires in cytomegalovirus infection. This clonotype was counted between two and nine times. Its antigen is unidentified. Using its own MiXCR run on the reads, TCRdb lists one record per CDR3 protein. This table holds 450,000 to 550,000 distinct CDR3 sequences, about 44% found once. V lost 1 base, J lost 4 bases, and 13 bases stayed unmatched. CDR1 and CDR2 from the germline V gene are SGHVS and FQNEAQ. The CDR3 has 18 amino acids. The genes are TRBV7-8 and TRBJ2-5, with 9 bases that match TRBD1. The starting material was cultured PBMCs, obtained from culture after CMV antigen stimulation. This TCR came from a human donor in good health (CMV status not recorded). Some clones in this sample may be carry-over from other donors' samples. The CDR3 bases are TGTGCCAGCAGCTTAGATCGGGTACAGGGGGCCCTTGTAGAGACCCAGTACTTC. It translates to CASSLDRVQGALVETQYF. The complete variable domain, with remaining parts taken from reference TRBV7-8 and TRBJ2-5, reads GAGVSQSPRYKVAKRGQDVALRCDPISGHVSLFWYQQALGQGPEFLTYFQNEAQLDKSGLPSDRFFAERPEGSVSTLKIQRTQQEDSAVYLCASSLDRVQGALVETQYFGPGTRLLVL.